This T cell receptor (beta chain) stems from a study of blood T cells in healthy people across ages. As for the study in general: About one barcoded TCR beta cDNA was captured per two T cells.

As for this clonotype: Its antigen remains unidentified.

Study-wide results and caveats: There were more naive CD4+ cells and higher diversity in long-lived donors than in aged donors.

The use of a sample-barcoded 5' primer and a J-beta primer mix characterized a second PCR of roughly 7 to 12 cycles. With 12 random nucleotides, a template-switch adaptor tagged each individual cDNA molecule. TCRdb itself ran the 5' RACE reads through MiXCR, one entry per CDR3 protein. In the table there are 950,000 to 1,200,000 distinct CDR3 sequences, 35% to 40% of which are singletons. Looked up from germline, CDR1 is DFQATT and CDR2 is SNEGSKA (reference sequence). The CDR3 totals 13 residues. The V gene end was trimmed by 3 bases and the J gene end by 5 bases; junction bases not matched to a gene: 6. Peripheral blood samples of 9 to 10 milliliters were drawn from each donor.

The sequenced sample was blood. The J gene is TRBJ2-7, the V gene TRBV20-1, with 8 bases fitting TRBD2. This sequence was found in a man younger than 35 in good health. The CDR3 protein is CSASGGAFDEQYF. DNA of the CDR3: TGCAGTGCTAGCGGGGGGGCCTTCGACGAGCAGTACTTC.